Shown below are 21 T cell receptor beta chains from a single sample sequenced in a study of cytomegalovirus exposure and HLA in healthy donors. The PCR made use of 60 Vbeta and 13 Jbeta primers. The table came from immunoSEQ multiplex PCR; TCRdb's copy has only in-frame clones and leaves some out. The table lists 110,000 or so clones, about 80% of them singletons, with around 10% in the top ten. Sample: PBMCs. These receptors all come from a woman aged 40 to 50 in good health and CMV-seropositive.

V usage is TRBV5-8 and J usage is TRBJ2-3; D gene unclear. The CDR3 length is 11 residues. Germline V gene data show CDR1 as SGHTS and CDR2 as YDEGEE. Trimming stripped 4 bases from V and 5 bases from J, with 5 bases between. The CDR3 spells CASSPLDTQYF. The CDR3 DNA reads as TGTGCCAGCAGCCCCCTAGATACGCAGTATTTT.

V gene TRBV7-9 combines with J gene TRBJ1-4; the D is unclear. The CDR3 loop spans 14 amino acids. V lost 7 bases and J 5 bases, leaving 14 bases between the germline ends. In germline, CDR1 is SEHNR, CDR2 FQNEAQ (reference sequence). The DNA for the CDR3 is TGTGCCAGCACAGTGGTAGGCGGGAATGAAAAACTGTTTTTT. Protein product: CASTVVGGNEKLFF.

This chain uses TRBV30 with TRBJ1-1; D remains ambiguous. CDR3 length: 13 amino acids. Germline V CDR1 and CDR2: GTSNPN, SVGIG (reference sequence). Trimming pared 2 bases from V and 4 bases from J, leaving 11 bases between. CDR3: CAWSSTFPTEAFF. For the CDR3, the DNA is TGTGCCTGGAGTTCGACATTTCCCACTGAAGCTTTCTTT.

The chain joins TRBV2 to TRBJ2-2; D gene unclear. With 7 bases removed from V and 2 bases from J, the gap between germline ends came to 2 bases. The CDR3 runs to 11 residues. CDR1 and CDR2 (germline): SNHLY, FYNNEI. In DNA form, the CDR3 reads TGTGCCAGCACTAACACCGGGGAGCTGTTTTTT. Amino acids: CASTNTGELFF.

The table lists this clone with a few counts. The rearrangement joins TRBV2 to TRBJ2-7; TRBD2 matches 10 bases. The germline V gene has CDR1 SNHLY and CDR2 FYNNEI. The trim removed 5 bases at V and 6 bases at J, leaving 10 bases unmatched. The length of the CDR3 is 15 residues. CDR3 coding DNA: TGTGCCAGCAGTTATCTAGCGGGGGCTAATGCCGAGCAGTACTTC. Encoded protein: CASSYLAGANAEQYF.

The genes are TRBV6-5 and TRBJ1-3; 7 bases fit TRBD1. From germline, CDR1 is MNHEY and CDR2 SVGAGI. The CDR3 is made up of 15 amino acids. J gave up 4 bases and V 6 bases, and 9 bases lay outside the gene matches. The CDR3 spells CASSERQGRGNTIYF. As DNA, the CDR3 is TGTGCCAGCAGCGAGAGACAGGGTAGGGGAAACACCATATATTTT.

In its sample, this clone was seen once. J is TRBJ1-1 and V is TRBV5-5; no firm D call. Germline V gene data show CDR1 as SGHKS and CDR2 as YYEKEE (reference sequence). V was trimmed by 0 bases and J by 12 bases, leaving 24 bases between them. This CDR3 is built from 16 residues. The CDR3 loop is CASSLAVAAEGRGTFF. The CDR3 bases are TGTGCCAGCAGCTTGGCCGTGGCAGCCGAAGGGAGAGGGACTTTCTTT.

For the CDR3, the DNA is TGTGCCAGCACCCAGTCTCGAGAGACCCAGTACTTC. It specifies CASTQSRETQYF. The chain recombines TRBV7-9 with TRBJ2-5; the D is unclear. The germline gives CDR1 SEHNR, CDR2 FQNEAQ (reference sequence). Trimming removed 7 bases at V and 4 bases at J, with 10 bases between. The CDR3 has 12 amino acids. The full variable domain, in which reference TRBV7-9 and TRBJ2-5 provide the parts outside the CDR3, is DTGVSQNPRHKITKRGQNVTFRCDPISEHNRLYWYRQTLGQGPEFLTYFQNEAQLEKSRLLSDRFSAERPKGSFSTLEIQRTEQGDSAMYLCASTQSRETQYFGPGTRLLVL.

The table lists this clone with a few counts. This chain joins TRBV29-1 and TRBJ1-5; maybe TRBD1 (6 bases). V was clipped by 7 bases and J by 5 bases, with 15 bases between them. CDR3 size: 13 residues. Germline V gene lookup returns CDR1 SQVTM and CDR2 ANQGSEA. The CDR3 region has the DNA TGCAGCGCTAGCTACAGGGACGATCAGCCCCAGCATTTT. Its translation: CSASYRDDQPQHF.

This chain links TRBV15 with TRBJ1-2; perhaps TRBD1 as D (5 bases). The V gene's germline CDR1 is LNHNV and CDR2 YYDKDF (reference sequence). Trimming left V 0 bases short and J 2 bases short, with 7 bases between. The CDR3 consists of 14 residues. The CDR3 here is CATSRDKGNYGYTF. CDR3 coding DNA: TGTGCCACCAGCAGAGACAAGGGGAACTATGGCTACACCTTC.

The rearrangement uses TRBV10-3 and TRBJ2-3; 8 bases line up with TRBD1. The CDR3 length is 15 residues. The V segment lost 6 bases and the J segment 1 base; nucleotides outside the gene matches: 6. The germline gives CDR1 ENHRY, CDR2 SYGVKD. The CDR3 DNA is TGTGCCATCAGGGCCGGGACAGGAGGCACAGATACGCAGTATTTT. Translation gives CAIRAGTGGTDTQYF.

This clone showed up just once. The CDR3 reads CASSEIQYYYGYTF. DNA of the CDR3: TGTGCCAGCAGTGAAATACAGTACTACTATGGCTACACCTTC. The chain has TRBV6-1 and TRBJ1-2, with D hard to call. The germline V gene has CDR1 MNHNS and CDR2 SASEGT. The CDR3 spans 14 residues. V gave up 2 bases and J gave up 3 bases, with 10 bases separating them.

This chain joins TRBV2 and TRBJ1-1; D is uncertain. The CDR3 covers 11 residues. In germline, CDR1 is SNHLY, CDR2 FYNNEI. The V end lost 6 bases, the J end lost 6 bases, and 8 bases lay between the germline ends. The CDR3 sequence is CASRSDSEAFF. For the CDR3, the DNA is TGTGCCAGCAGGTCGGACTCTGAAGCTTTCTTT.

The chain couples TRBV9 to TRBJ2-1, with 10 bases matching TRBD2. Trimming removed 0 bases from V and 11 bases from J; junction bases left unmatched: 5. Germline CDR1 reads SGDLS; CDR2 reads YYNGEE. This CDR3 comprises 14 residues. In DNA form, the CDR3 reads TGTGCCAGCAGCGTAGTCCCTAGCGGGGGAAAGCAGTTCTTC. Its protein product is CASSVVPSGGKQFF.

Details on this clone: Relative to the germline gene, one junction end is altered; a read error may explain this. The genes are TRBV29-1 and TRBJ1-1; 8 nucleotides match TRBD1. CDR3 length: 12 residues. Germline lookup yields CDR1 SQVTM and CDR2 ANQGSEA. This CDR3 is CSFDRGYTEAFF. The CDR3 region has the DNA TGCAGCTTTGACAGGGGCTACACTGAAGCTTTCTTT.

In nucleotides, the CDR3 is TGTGCCAGCAGTACAGATTATAGCAATCAGCCCCAGCATTTT. This sequence encodes CASSTDYSNQPQHF. The rearrangement joins TRBV2 to TRBJ1-5; D uncertain. V lost 5 bases, J lost 0 bases, and 8 bases lay in between. The CDR3 spans 14 residues. From germline, CDR1 is SNHLY and CDR2 FYNNEI.

The chain uses TRBV6-1 and TRBJ1-2; tentatively, D is TRBD1 (6 bases). The CDR3 runs to 11 residues. CDR1 is MNHNS and CDR2 is SASEGT in the germline V gene. V was clipped by 6 bases and J by 14 bases, with 16 bases between them. The chain's CDR3 is CASRSTGLGTF. CDR3 nucleotides: TGTGCCAGCAGGTCCACAGGGCTCGGGACCTTC.

This chain uses TRBV5-1 with TRBJ2-7; TRBD2 aligns across 8 bases. CDR1 SGHRS and CDR2 YFSETQ come from the germline V gene. V trimming: 4 bases; J trimming: 4 bases; junction bases outside the gene matches: 10. This CDR3 contains 15 residues. The CDR3 DNA reads TGCGCCAGCAGCCCCCGGGGGGGGGCCGTGTACGAGCAGTACTTC. Protein product: CASSPRGGAVYEQYF.

The rearrangement joins TRBV9 to TRBJ2-5, with TRBD2 identical over 10 bases. Germline V gene data show CDR1 as SGDLS and CDR2 as YYNGEE. V lost 3 bases to trimming and J lost 5 bases; unmatched junction nucleotides: 10. The CDR3 is made up of 16 amino acids. CDR3 sequence: CASSAGSLAGKETQYF. The CDR3 DNA sequence: TGTGCCAGCAGCGCAGGCTCACTAGCGGGGAAGGAGACCCAGTACTTC. Together with reference TRBV9 and TRBJ2-5, the CDR3 gives the full variable domain: DSGVTQTPKHLITATGQRVTLRCSPRSGDLSVYWYQQSLDQGLQFLIQYYNGEERAKGNILERFSAQQFPDLHSELNLSSLELGDSALYFCASSAGSLAGKETQYFGPGTRLLVL.

This chain connects TRBV5-6 to TRBJ2-2; TRBD1 is a possible D gene (6 bases). Germline V gives CDR1 SGHDT, CDR2 YYEEEE. V lost 6 bases to trimming and J lost 3 bases, with 18 bases between them. The CDR3 is made up of 16 amino acids. DNA for the CDR3: TGTGCCAGCACCCCTGGGGGCAGGGTTGACACCGGGGAGCTGTTTTTT. Translated: CASTPGGRVDTGELFF.

This clone was seen more than once but under ten times. The chain uses TRBV5-1 and TRBJ2-1, with a possible D match to TRBD1 (5 bases). The germline gives CDR1 SGHRS, CDR2 YFSETQ. The germline V and J ends were trimmed by 0 bases and 8 bases, with 12 bases remaining between them. The CDR3 is 14 residues long. The DNA of the CDR3 is TGCGCCAGCAGCTTGGGTAGGGTAGGGGATGAGCAGTTCTTC. Its protein product is CASSLGRVGDEQFF.